The rows below give T cell receptor beta chains drawn from one sample of a study of cytomegalovirus exposure and HLA in healthy donors. This table comes from immunoSEQ multiplex PCR, and its TCRdb copy is limited to in-frame clones, with some not included. The repertoire holds about 180,000 clones, with 77% as singletons. The sequencing sample was made of PBMCs. The receptors here all came from a man aged 18 to 30 in good health and CMV-seronegative. The CDR3 runs from the conserved cysteine through the conserved F or W. A D gene is named only where the DNA matches it firmly. Clone size is not always given. Where it is, it says once, few, many or a class for expanded clones.

NA,TRBV5-4,NA,TRBJ2-5,TGTGCCAGCAGCTTCCAGGGTGGGGGGGAGACCCAGTACTTC,CASSFQGGGETQYF
TRBD2,TRBV6-6,NA,TRBJ2-7,TGTGCCAGCTTAGCGGGAGGGCCAGTTGAGCAGTACTTC,CASLAGGPVEQYF
NA,TRBV18,NA,TRBJ2-2,TGTGCCAGCTCACCGGGACTTCACACCGGGGAGCTGTTTTTT,CASSPGLHTGELFF
TRBD1,TRBV6-5,few,TRBJ1-1,TGTGCCAGCAGCACGCAGGGGGCCGCCACTGAAGCTTTCTTT,CASSTQGAATEAFF
NA,TRBV27,NA,TRBJ2-3,TGTGCCAGCAGTTCGCCCCTCAGGGAAGAGGGCACAGATACGCAGTATTTT,CASSSPLREEGTDTQYF
NA,TRBV5-4,NA,TRBJ2-3,TGTGCCAGCAGCCCCCGGGGGATGATAGAGGGGGCCCCAGATACGCAGTATTTT,CASSPRGMIEGAPDTQYF
TRBD1,TRBV6-6,NA,TRBJ1-1,TGTGCCAGCAGTTACTCAACAGGGGTTAGGTCTGAAGCTTTCTTT,CASSYSTGVRSEAFF
TRBD1,TRBV4-1,NA,TRBJ2-5,TGCGCCAGCAGCCAGTGGACAGGGCAGAGAGAGACCCAGTACTTC,CASSQWTGQRETQYF
NA,TRBV19,NA,TRBJ2-6,TGTGCCAGTAGTATAGGGTGGGCAGGATCTGTCCTGACTTTC,CASSIGWAGSVLTF
TRBD1,TRBV4-2,NA,TRBJ2-1,TGTGCCAGCAGCCAAGCGACAGGGGGATACTACAATGAGCAGTTCTTC,CASSQATGGYYNEQFF
NA,TRBV4-2,NA,TRBJ1-2,TGTGCCAGCAGCCGCCACCAACTACAGGGATCGAGTAATGGCTACACCTTC,CASSRHQLQGSSNGYTF
NA,TRBV5-6,NA,TRBJ1-3,TGTGCCAGCCAGTCGGGTTACCGCGGGGACACCATATATTTT,CASQSGYRGDTIYF
TRBD2,TRBV5-1,NA,TRBJ2-2,TGCGCCAGCAGCTTGAAACGAACTAGCGGGACGAACACCGGGGAGCTGTTTTTT,CASSLKRTSGTNTGELFF
TRBD1,TRBV9,NA,TRBJ2-2,TGTGCCAGCAGCGTGCCCCGACAGGGTTCGAACACCGGGGAGCTGTTTTTT,CASSVPRQGSNTGELFF
NA,TRBV5-6,NA,TRBJ2-1,TGTGCCAGCAGCTTGCGACAGAGCAATGAGCAGTTCTTC,CASSLRQSNEQFF
TRBD1,TRBV19,NA,TRBJ1-2,TGTGCCAGTAGAAAGGACAGGGCTAACTATGGCTACACCTTC,CASRKDRANYGYTF